Each of the 11 T cell receptor beta chains below was sequenced from the same sample in a study of T-cell memory formation after mild COVID-19. From the 5' RACE reads, TCRdb called clonotypes with MiXCR, one entry per CDR3 protein. In the table there are approximately 89,000 distinct CDR3 sequences, roughly 23% of which are singletons. The sequenced sample was PBMCs or a T cell subset sorted from them (not recorded which). The receptors shown here come from a young man who had mild COVID-19 (a few samples of this study predate the infection). Cell type and time point are not known.

This clonotype has at least ten counts. The chain has TRBV5-1 and TRBJ2-7; 9 bases map to TRBD1. This CDR3 is 14 amino acids long. Germline CDR1 is SGHRS and CDR2 is YFSETQ. V trimming: 2 bases; J trimming: 3 bases; junction bases outside the gene matches: 3. CDR3 in DNA: TGCGCCAGCAGCTTCGGACAGGGGAACTACGAGCAGTACTTC. Translating it yields CASSFGQGNYEQYF. Filled out from reference TRBV5-1 and TRBJ2-7, the complete variable domain reads KAGVTQTPRYLIKTRGQQVTLSCSPISGHRSVSWYQQTPGQGLQFLFEYFSETQRNKGNFPGRFSGRQFSNSRSEMNVSTLELGDSALYLCASSFGQGNYEQYFGPGTRLTVT.

The chain carries TRBV6-6 and TRBJ2-3, with 7 bases identical to TRBD1. V trimming: 9 bases; J trimming: 2 bases; junction bases outside the gene matches: 8. The germline gives CDR1 MNHNY, CDR2 SVGAGI (reference sequence). The CDR3 spans 14 residues. The CDR3 nucleotides are TGTGCCAGTCGACAGGGATTCATCACAGATACGCAGTATTTT. Protein: CASRQGFITDTQYF.

Only a few counts were recorded for this clonotype. The chain couples TRBV7-9 to TRBJ1-5; TRBD1 might be the D (5 bases). This CDR3 comprises 16 residues. V was trimmed by 6 bases and J by 2 bases, leaving 17 bases between them. Germline V gene sequence: CDR1 SEHNR, CDR2 FQNEAQ (reference sequence). The CDR3 DNA reads as TGTGCCAGCAGTCCGGATCGGGGGTCGCGCAATCAGCCCCAGCATTTT. It translates to CASSPDRGSRNQPQHF.

The chain has TRBV6-4 and TRBJ2-6, with 13 bases identical to TRBD2. Germline CDR1 reads MRHNA; CDR2 reads SNTAGT. V lost 4 bases, J lost 3 bases, and 0 bases stayed unmatched. The CDR3 has 16 amino acids. The CDR3 spells CASSGLAGGGANVLTF. The CDR3 nucleotides are TGTGCCAGCAGTGGACTAGCGGGGGGTGGGGCCAACGTCCTGACTTTC.

The rearrangement joins TRBV6-4 to TRBJ2-1; 7 positions match TRBD2. Germline CDR1 and CDR2: MRHNA and SNTAGT. Unmatched junction bases numbered 8, after V lost 8 bases and J lost 4 bases. CDR3 length equals 14 residues. The CDR3 spells CASSEGGGYNEQFF. CDR3 bases: TGTGCCAGCTCGGAGGGCGGGGGATACAATGAGCAGTTCTTC.

The chain carries TRBV11-2 and TRBJ2-5; D possibly uses TRBD1 or TRBD2 (5 bases each). This CDR3 contains 14 residues. Between the trimmed V and J ends, which lost 0 bases and 5 bases, there was a span of 10 bases. Germline V gene sequence: CDR1 SGHAT, CDR2 FQNNGV. The CDR3 nucleotides are TGTGCCAGCAGCTTAGACGGGGCAGGCGAGACCCAGTACTTC. This sequence encodes CASSLDGAGETQYF.

This clonotype has more than one count but fewer than ten. V and J are TRBV20-1 and TRBJ1-5; the match to TRBD1 covers 9 bases. With V trimmed by 2 bases and J by 3 bases, 8 bases remained unmatched. The CDR3 contains 16 residues. CDR1 DFQATT and CDR2 SNEGSKA come from the germline V gene (reference sequence). CDR3 DNA: TGCAGTGCTAGAATGGTGGACAGGGGCATCAATCAGCCCCAGCATTTT. Translation gives CSARMVDRGINQPQHF.

This clonotype was seen a handful of times. The rearrangement links TRBV7-9 to TRBJ2-7, with 10 positions matching TRBD2. Germline loops: CDR1 SEHNR, CDR2 FQNEAQ (reference sequence). This CDR3 is built from 15 residues. The V gene end was trimmed by 4 bases and the J gene end by 2 bases; junction bases not matched to a gene: 5. The CDR3 DNA sequence: TGTGCCAGCAGCTCCCGGGGACTAGCGACCTACGAGCAGTACTTC. This codes for CASSSRGLATYEQYF.

The chain joins TRBV7-6 to TRBJ2-1; 11 nucleotides line up with TRBD2. Germline loops: CDR1 SGHVS, CDR2 FNYEAQ. The CDR3 contains 16 residues. J was trimmed by 1 base and V by 5 bases; bases with no gene match: 4. The CDR3 DNA is TGTGCCAGCAGCGACTCTAGCGGGGGGTCCTACAATGAGCAGTTCTTC. This sequence encodes CASSDSSGGSYNEQFF.

This clonotype occurred a few times. V is TRBV7-9 and J is TRBJ2-2; 9 bases fit TRBD1. V was pared by 5 bases and J by 4 bases, with 8 bases of the junction left unmatched. This CDR3 contains 16 residues. CDR1 is SEHNR, CDR2 FQNEAQ, per germline (reference sequence). The chain's CDR3 is CASSPRETGGTGELFF. In DNA, the CDR3 is TGTGCCAGCAGCCCCCGAGAGACAGGGGGCACCGGGGAGCTGTTTTTT.

This clonotype was observed a handful of times. The chain has TRBV5-1 and TRBJ2-2; possible D gene TRBD1, 6 bases. This CDR3 is 15 amino acids long. In germline, CDR1 is SGHRS, CDR2 YFSETQ. Between the trimmed V and J ends, which lost 4 bases and 1 base, there was a span of 11 bases. The CDR3 nucleotides read TGCGCCAGCAGCCTAAACAGGGTGAACACCGGGGAGCTGTTTTTT. Translated: CASSLNRVNTGELFF.